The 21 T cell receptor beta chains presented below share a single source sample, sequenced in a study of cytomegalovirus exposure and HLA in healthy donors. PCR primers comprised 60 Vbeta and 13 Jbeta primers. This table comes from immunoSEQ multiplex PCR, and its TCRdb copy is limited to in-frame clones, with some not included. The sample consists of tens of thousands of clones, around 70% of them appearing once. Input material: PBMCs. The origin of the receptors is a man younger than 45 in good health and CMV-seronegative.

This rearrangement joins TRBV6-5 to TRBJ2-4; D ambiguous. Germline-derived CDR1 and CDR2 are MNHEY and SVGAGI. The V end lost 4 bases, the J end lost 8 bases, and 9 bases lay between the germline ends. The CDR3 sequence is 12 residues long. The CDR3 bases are TGTGCCAGCAGTTCTCCCGGTGACATTCAGTACTTC. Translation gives CASSSPGDIQYF.

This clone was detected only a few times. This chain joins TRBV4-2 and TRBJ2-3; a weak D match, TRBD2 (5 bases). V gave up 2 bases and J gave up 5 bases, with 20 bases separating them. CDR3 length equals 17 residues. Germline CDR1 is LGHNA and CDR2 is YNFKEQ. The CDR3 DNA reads TGTGCCAGCAGCCAAAATTATCGGAGGACTGGTGAAGATACGCAGTATTTT. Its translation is CASSQNYRRTGEDTQYF.

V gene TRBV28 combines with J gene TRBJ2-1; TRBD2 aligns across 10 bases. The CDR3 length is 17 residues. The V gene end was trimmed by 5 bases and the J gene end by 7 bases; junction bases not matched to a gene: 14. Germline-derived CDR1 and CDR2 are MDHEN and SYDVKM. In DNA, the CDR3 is TGTGCCAGCAGTGCCTCCCCCCTAGCGGGAGACAGGAATGAGCAGTTCTTC. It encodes CASSASPLAGDRNEQFF. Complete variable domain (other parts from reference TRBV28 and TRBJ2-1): DVKVTQSSRYLVKRTGEKVFLECVQDMDHENMFWYRQDPGLGLRLIYFSYDVKMKEKGDIPEGYSVSREKKERFSLILESASTNQTSMYLCASSASPLAGDRNEQFFGPGTRLTVL.

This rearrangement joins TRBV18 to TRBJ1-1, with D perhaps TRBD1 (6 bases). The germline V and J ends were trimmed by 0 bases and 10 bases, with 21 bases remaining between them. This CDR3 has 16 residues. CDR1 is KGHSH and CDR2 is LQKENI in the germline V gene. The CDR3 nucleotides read TGTGCCAGCTCACCACCATCCGGCGGGGGCCGTAGTGCAGCTTTCTTT. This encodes CASSPPSGGGRSAAFF.

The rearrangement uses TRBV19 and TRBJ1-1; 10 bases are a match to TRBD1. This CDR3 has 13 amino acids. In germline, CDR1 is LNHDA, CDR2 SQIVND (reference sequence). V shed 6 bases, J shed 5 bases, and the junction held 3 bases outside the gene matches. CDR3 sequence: CASRGQGGTEAFF. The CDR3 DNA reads TGTGCCAGTAGAGGACAGGGGGGTACTGAAGCTTTCTTT.

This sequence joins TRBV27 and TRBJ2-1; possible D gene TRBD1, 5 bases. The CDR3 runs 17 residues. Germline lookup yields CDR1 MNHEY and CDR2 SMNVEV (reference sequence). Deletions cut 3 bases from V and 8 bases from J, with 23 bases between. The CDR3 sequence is CASSFDELGRVRDEQFF. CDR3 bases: TGTGCCAGCAGTTTTGATGAGCTGGGTAGGGTCAGGGATGAGCAGTTCTTC.

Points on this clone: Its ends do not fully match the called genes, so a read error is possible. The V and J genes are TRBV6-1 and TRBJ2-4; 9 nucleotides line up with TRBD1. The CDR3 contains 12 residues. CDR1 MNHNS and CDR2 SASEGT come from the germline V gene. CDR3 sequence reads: CASSWDREDMNF. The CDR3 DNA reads TGTGCCAGCAGTTGGGACAGGGAAGACATGAACTTC.

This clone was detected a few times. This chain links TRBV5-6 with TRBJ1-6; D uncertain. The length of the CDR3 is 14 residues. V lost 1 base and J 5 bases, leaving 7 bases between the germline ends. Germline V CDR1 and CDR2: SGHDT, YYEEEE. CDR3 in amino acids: CASSLSGNNSPLHF. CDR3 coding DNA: TGTGCCAGCAGCTTGTCGGGAAATAATTCACCCCTCCACTTT.

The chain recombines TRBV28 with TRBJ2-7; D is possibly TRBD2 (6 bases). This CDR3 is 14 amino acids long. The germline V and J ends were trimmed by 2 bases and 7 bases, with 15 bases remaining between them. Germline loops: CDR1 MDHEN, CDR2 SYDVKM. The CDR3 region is CASSLRGEFYEQYF. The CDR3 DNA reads TGTGCCAGCAGTTTACGCGGGGAATTCTATGAGCAGTACTTC.

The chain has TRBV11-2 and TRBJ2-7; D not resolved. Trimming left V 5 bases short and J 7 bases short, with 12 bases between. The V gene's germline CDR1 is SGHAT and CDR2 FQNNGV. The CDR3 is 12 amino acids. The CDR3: CASSANREEQYF. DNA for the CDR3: TGTGCCAGCAGCGCCAACCGAGAGGAGCAGTACTTC.

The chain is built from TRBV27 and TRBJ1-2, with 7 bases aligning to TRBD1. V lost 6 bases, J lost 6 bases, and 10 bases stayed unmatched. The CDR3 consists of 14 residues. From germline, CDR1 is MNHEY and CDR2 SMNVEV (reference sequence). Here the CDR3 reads CASSPWVGGDGYTF. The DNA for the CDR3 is TGTGCCAGCAGCCCATGGGTAGGGGGCGATGGCTACACCTTC.

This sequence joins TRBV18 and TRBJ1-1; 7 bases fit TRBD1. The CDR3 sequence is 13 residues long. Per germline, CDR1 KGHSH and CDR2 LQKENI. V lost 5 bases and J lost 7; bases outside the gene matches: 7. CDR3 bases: TGTGCCAGCTCAGACACCCGGGACAGTGAAGCTTTCTTT. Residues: CASSDTRDSEAFF.

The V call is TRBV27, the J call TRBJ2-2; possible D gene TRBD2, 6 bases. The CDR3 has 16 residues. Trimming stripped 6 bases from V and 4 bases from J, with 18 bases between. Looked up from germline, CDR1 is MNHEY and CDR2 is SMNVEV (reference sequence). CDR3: CASRHRTSMATGELFF. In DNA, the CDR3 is TGTGCCAGCAGGCACCGTACTAGCATGGCCACCGGGGAGCTGTTTTTT.

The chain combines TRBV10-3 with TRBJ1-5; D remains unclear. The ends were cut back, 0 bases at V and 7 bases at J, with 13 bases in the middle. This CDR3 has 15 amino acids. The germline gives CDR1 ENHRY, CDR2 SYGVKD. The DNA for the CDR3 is TGTGCCATCAGTGAGTCGCGGGAGGGCCGGCAGCCCCAGCATTTT. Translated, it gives CAISESREGRQPQHF.

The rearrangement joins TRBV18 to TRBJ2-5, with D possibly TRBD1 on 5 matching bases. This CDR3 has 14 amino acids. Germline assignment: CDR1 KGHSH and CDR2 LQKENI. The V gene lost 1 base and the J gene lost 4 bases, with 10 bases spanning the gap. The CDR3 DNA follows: TGTGCCAGCTCACCACAGGGGTTCGGAGAGACCCAGTACTTC. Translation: CASSPQGFGETQYF.

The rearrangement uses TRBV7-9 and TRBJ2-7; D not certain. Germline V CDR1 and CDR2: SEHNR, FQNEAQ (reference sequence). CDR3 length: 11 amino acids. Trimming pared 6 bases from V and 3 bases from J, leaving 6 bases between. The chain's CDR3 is CASSPGYEQYF. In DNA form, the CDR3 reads TGTGCCAGCAGTCCCGGCTACGAGCAGTACTTC.

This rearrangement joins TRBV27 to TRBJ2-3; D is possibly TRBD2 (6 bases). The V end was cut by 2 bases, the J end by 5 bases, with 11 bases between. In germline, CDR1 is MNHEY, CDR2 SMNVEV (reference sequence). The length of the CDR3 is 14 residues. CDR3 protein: CASSLGRGGDTQYF. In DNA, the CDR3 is TGTGCCAGCAGTTTAGGGCGGGGAGGAGATACGCAGTATTTT.

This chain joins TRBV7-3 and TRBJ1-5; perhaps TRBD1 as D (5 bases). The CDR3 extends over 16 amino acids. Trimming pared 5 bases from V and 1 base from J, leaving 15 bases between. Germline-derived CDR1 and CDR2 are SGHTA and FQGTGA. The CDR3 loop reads CASSPPVGGSNQPQHF. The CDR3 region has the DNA TGTGCCAGCAGCCCCCCAGTGGGGGGGAGCAATCAGCCCCAGCATTTT.

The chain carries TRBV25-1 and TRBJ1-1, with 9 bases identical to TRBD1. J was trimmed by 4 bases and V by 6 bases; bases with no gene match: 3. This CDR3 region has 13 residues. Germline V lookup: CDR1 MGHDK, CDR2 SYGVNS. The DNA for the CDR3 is TGTGCCAGCAGGGGACAGGGCGGCACTGAAGCTTTCTTT. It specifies CASRGQGGTEAFF.

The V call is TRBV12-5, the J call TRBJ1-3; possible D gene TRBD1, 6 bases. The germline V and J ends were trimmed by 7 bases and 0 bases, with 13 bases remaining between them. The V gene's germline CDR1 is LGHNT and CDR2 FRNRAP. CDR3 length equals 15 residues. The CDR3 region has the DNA TGTGCTAGTGCCCTCCGGGACATCTCTGGAAACACCATATATTTT. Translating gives CASALRDISGNTIYF. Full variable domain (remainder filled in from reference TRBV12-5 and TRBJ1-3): DARVTQTPRHKVTEMGQEVTMRCQPILGHNTVFWYRQTMMQGLELLAYFRNRAPLDDSGMPKDRFSAEMPDATLATLKIQPSEPRDSAVYFCASALRDISGNTIYFGEGSWLTVV.

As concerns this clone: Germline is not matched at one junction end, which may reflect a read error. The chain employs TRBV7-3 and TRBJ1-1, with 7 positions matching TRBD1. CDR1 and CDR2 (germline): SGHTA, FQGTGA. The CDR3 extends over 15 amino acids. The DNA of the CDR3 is TGTGCCAGCAGCGTAACCGGGACAGCGAACACTGAAGCTTTCTTT. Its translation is CASSVTGTANTEAFF.